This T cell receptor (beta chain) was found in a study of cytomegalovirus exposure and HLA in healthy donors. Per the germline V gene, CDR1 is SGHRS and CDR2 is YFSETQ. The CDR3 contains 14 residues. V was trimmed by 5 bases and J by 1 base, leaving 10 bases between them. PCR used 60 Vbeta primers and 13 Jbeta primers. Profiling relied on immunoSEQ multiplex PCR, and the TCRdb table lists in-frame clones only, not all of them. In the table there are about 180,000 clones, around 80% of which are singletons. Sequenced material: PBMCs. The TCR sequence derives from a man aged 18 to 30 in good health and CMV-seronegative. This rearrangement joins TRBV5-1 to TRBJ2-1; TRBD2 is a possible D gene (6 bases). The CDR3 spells CASSGAGSYNEQFF. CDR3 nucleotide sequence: TGCGCCAGCAGTGGGGCGGGGTCCTACAATGAGCAGTTCTTC.